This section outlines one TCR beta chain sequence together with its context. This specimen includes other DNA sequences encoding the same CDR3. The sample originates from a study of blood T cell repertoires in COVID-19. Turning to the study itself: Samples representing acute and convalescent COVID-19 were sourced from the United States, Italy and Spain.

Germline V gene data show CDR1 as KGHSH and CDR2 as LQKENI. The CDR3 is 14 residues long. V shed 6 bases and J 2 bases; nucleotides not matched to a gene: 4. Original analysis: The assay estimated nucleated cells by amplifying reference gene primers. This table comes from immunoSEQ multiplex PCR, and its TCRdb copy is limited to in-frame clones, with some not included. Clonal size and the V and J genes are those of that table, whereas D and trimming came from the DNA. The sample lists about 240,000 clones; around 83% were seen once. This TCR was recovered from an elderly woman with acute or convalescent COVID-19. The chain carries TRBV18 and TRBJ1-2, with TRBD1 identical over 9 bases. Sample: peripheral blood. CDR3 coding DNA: TGTGCCAGCTCCCCCGGGACAGGGAACTATGGCTACACCTTC. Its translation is CASSPGTGNYGYTF.